Below, 25 T cell receptor beta chains from the same sample are listed, as sequenced in a study of lymphopenia after photon versus proton radiotherapy. Generated by immunoSEQ multiplex PCR, the TCRdb table keeps only in-frame clones and is missing some. There are roughly 6,500 clones in the sample; approximately 90% occur only once, and around 10% lies in the top ten. Here the sequenced sample was peripheral blood, taken from a patient treated with photon-based radiotherapy. The receptors derive from a man aged 55 to 70 with cholangiocarcinoma.

CDR3 loop: CASRRLAGDEQYF. As DNA, the CDR3 is TGTGCCAGTCGACGCCTAGCGGGAGACGAGCAGTACTTC. V is TRBV27 and J is TRBJ2-7; 10 bases map to TRBD2. This CDR3 spans 13 amino acids. Germline loops: CDR1 MNHEY, CDR2 SMNVEV (reference sequence). V shed 9 bases and J 5 bases; nucleotides not matched to a gene: 7.

The rearrangement uses TRBV19 and TRBJ1-1; D is undetermined. With 5 bases removed from V and 0 bases from J, the gap between germline ends came to 10 bases. Germline lookup yields CDR1 LNHDA and CDR2 SQIVND (reference sequence). There are 14 residues in the CDR3. CDR3 in amino acids: CASSLDRMNTEAFF. The CDR3 nucleotides are TGTGCCAGTAGTTTGGACCGCATGAACACTGAAGCTTTCTTT.

The genes are TRBV9 and TRBJ2-3, with 10 bases aligning to TRBD2. The V gene end was trimmed by 0 bases and the J gene end by 4 bases; junction bases not matched to a gene: 5. This CDR3 region has 16 residues. Germline CDR1 and CDR2: SGDLS and YYNGEE. CDR3 sequence: CASSVASGSVADTQYF. The CDR3 DNA reads as TGTGCCAGCAGCGTAGCTAGCGGGAGTGTTGCAGATACGCAGTATTTT.

This rearrangement joins TRBV18 to TRBJ1-1; D possibly corresponds to TRBD1 (6 bases). The CDR3 is made up of 15 amino acids. Trimming took off 1 base at V and 6 bases at J, with 15 bases between the two ends. Germline loops: CDR1 KGHSH, CDR2 LQKENI. The CDR3 is CASSPQGGSSPEAFF. The DNA for the CDR3 is TGTGCCAGCTCACCACAGGGGGGATCGTCCCCTGAAGCTTTCTTT. The full variable domain, in which reference TRBV18 and TRBJ1-1 provide the parts outside the CDR3, is NAGVMQNPRHLVRRRGQEARLRCSPMKGHSHVYWYRQLPEEGLKFMVYLQKENIIDESGMPKERFSAEFPKEGPSILRIQQVVRGDSAAYFCASSPQGGSSPEAFFGQGTRLTVV.

The rearrangement uses TRBV5-1 and TRBJ2-7; TRBD1 agrees at 7 bases. The V gene's germline CDR1 is SGHRS and CDR2 YFSETQ. The CDR3 has 14 amino acids. The junction had 7 bases not matched to a gene; V was cut back by 4 bases and J by 3 bases. The CDR3 DNA follows: TGCGCCAGCAGCCCCGGGACAGCTGTCTACGAGCAGTACTTC. Its protein is CASSPGTAVYEQYF.

The rearrangement links TRBV5-8 to TRBJ2-5, with TRBD2 as a possible D gene (6 bases). CDR1 is SGHTS, CDR2 YDEGEE, per germline. The length of the CDR3 is 16 residues. The V and J ends lost 0 bases and 5 bases respectively, with 17 bases between them. CDR3 coding DNA: TGTGCCAGCAGCTTGGTGGCTGGGCGGGGCACGGAGACCCAGTACTTC. It specifies CASSLVAGRGTETQYF.

The chain recombines TRBV5-1 with TRBJ2-1, with a weak D call TRBD2 (6 bases). V was trimmed by 4 bases and J by 5 bases, leaving 13 bases between them. This CDR3 has 14 residues. CDR1 and CDR2 from the germline V gene are SGHRS and YFSETQ. As DNA, the CDR3 is TGCGCCAGCAGCCCCACGGGGGATGACAATGAGCAGTTCTTC. Protein: CASSPTGDDNEQFF.

The chain combines TRBV9 with TRBJ1-3; D gene uncertain. The V gene lost 3 bases and the J gene lost 2 bases, with 15 bases spanning the gap. CDR1 is SGDLS and CDR2 is YYNGEE in the germline V gene. The CDR3 contains 16 residues. CDR3 in DNA: TGTGCCAGCAGCGCCCTCGGACCTGGGGCTGGAAACACCATATATTTT. Protein: CASSALGPGAGNTIYF.

The chain has TRBV19 and TRBJ1-1; perhaps TRBD1 as D (5 bases). The CDR3 consists of 14 residues. Germline values: CDR1 LNHDA, CDR2 SQIVND (reference sequence). Trimming stripped 0 bases from V and 4 bases from J, with 9 bases between. The CDR3 sequence: CASSIERGSTEAFF. CDR3 bases: TGTGCCAGTAGTATAGAGAGGGGATCCACTGAAGCTTTCTTT.

The CDR3 reads CASSPAGGSSSYEQYF. In DNA, the CDR3 is TGTGCCAGCAGCCCAGCGGGGGGCTCCTCGTCGTACGAGCAGTACTTC. The chain uses TRBV7-2 and TRBJ2-7; 9 nucleotides match TRBD2. The length of the CDR3 is 16 residues. V shed 5 bases, J shed 4 bases, and the junction held 12 bases outside the gene matches. Germline values: CDR1 SGHTA, CDR2 FQGNSA.

CDR3 sequence (DNA): TGTGCCAGCAGCGCCCTAGCGGGCACAGATACGCAGTATTTT. Amino acids: CASSALAGTDTQYF. The rearrangement links TRBV9 to TRBJ2-3, with 7 bases fitting TRBD2. Germline V gives CDR1 SGDLS, CDR2 YYNGEE. V was pared by 3 bases and J by 1 base, with 2 bases of the junction left unmatched. The CDR3 extends over 14 amino acids.

V is TRBV5-5 and J is TRBJ2-7; no definite D call. This CDR3 comprises 15 residues. The V end lost 2 bases, the J end lost 2 bases, and 14 bases lay between the germline ends. Germline CDR1 and CDR2: SGHKS and YYEKEE (reference sequence). CDR3 amino acids: CASSLNSYGTYEQYF. The CDR3 DNA follows: TGTGCCAGCAGCTTAAATTCTTACGGAACCTACGAGCAGTACTTC.

This clone was seen once. This rearrangement joins TRBV10-3 to TRBJ2-3; 7 bases map to TRBD1. Trimming removed 8 bases from V and 2 bases from J; junction bases left unmatched: 10. Germline V gene sequence: CDR1 ENHRY, CDR2 SYGVKD. The CDR3 runs to 15 residues. In nucleotides, the CDR3 is TGTGCCATCGCTGACAGGGTTATTTCCACAGATACGCAGTATTTT. This translates into CAIADRVISTDTQYF.

This chain uses TRBV6-1 with TRBJ2-3; 7 bases match TRBD2. CDR1 is MNHNS and CDR2 is SASEGT in the germline V gene. This CDR3 contains 16 residues. V lost 4 bases, J lost 1 base, and 8 bases stayed unmatched. This CDR3 reads CASSAGRARGTDTQYF. The DNA for the CDR3 is TGTGCCAGCAGTGCAGGGAGGGCCAGGGGCACAGATACGCAGTATTTT.

This chain uses TRBV18 with TRBJ2-3; 10 nucleotides line up with TRBD1. Germline V gene lookup returns CDR1 KGHSH and CDR2 LQKENI. V shed 4 bases and J 0 bases; nucleotides not matched to a gene: 4. The CDR3 has 16 amino acids. The CDR3 here is CASSLRQGASTDTQYF. The DNA for the CDR3 is TGTGCCAGCTCACTCAGACAGGGGGCGAGCACAGATACGCAGTATTTT. Supplemented by reference TRBV18 and TRBJ2-3, the full variable domain reads NAGVMQNPRHLVRRRGQEARLRCSPMKGHSHVYWYRQLPEEGLKFMVYLQKENIIDESGMPKERFSAEFPKEGPSILRIQQVVRGDSAAYFCASSLRQGASTDTQYFGPGTRLTVL.

The rearrangement joins TRBV11-2 to TRBJ1-4, with D perhaps TRBD1 (6 bases). This CDR3 has 14 amino acids. The germline V gene encodes CDR1 SGHAT and CDR2 FQNNGV. Trimming removed 5 bases at V and 2 bases at J, with 9 bases between. CDR3 in DNA: TGTGCCAGCAGCGCCGGACAGACTAATGAAAAACTGTTTTTT. Encoded protein: CASSAGQTNEKLFF.

This chain links TRBV5-8 with TRBJ2-7, with 7 bases lining up with TRBD1. V lost 2 bases, J lost 3 bases, and 17 bases stayed unmatched. The CDR3 is 18 amino acids. Germline assignment: CDR1 SGHTS and CDR2 YDEGEE. The CDR3 region has the DNA TGTGCCAGCAGCTTAAAAGTTGGGGGACAGAACATCCTCTACGAGCAGTACTTC. The encoded protein is CASSLKVGGQNILYEQYF.

This chain joins TRBV5-8 and TRBJ1-5, with D uncertain. CDR3 length: 15 residues. The germline V gene encodes CDR1 SGHTS and CDR2 YDEGEE. V was cut by 0 bases and J by 7 bases, with 14 bases left in between. In DNA, the CDR3 is TGTGCCAGCAGCTTGGGACCGGCGACGGTCCAGCCCCAGCATTTT. Protein: CASSLGPATVQPQHF.

The V gene is TRBV11-2, the J gene TRBJ2-2, with D hard to call. Between the trimmed V and J ends, which lost 0 bases and 7 bases, there was a span of 9 bases. The germline V gene encodes CDR1 SGHAT and CDR2 FQNNGV. This CDR3 is 14 amino acids long. This CDR3 reads CASSLDLPGGELFF. CDR3 DNA: TGTGCCAGCAGCTTAGACCTACCTGGCGGGGAGCTGTTTTTT.

The V gene is TRBV4-1, the J gene TRBJ1-2; possible D gene TRBD1, 6 bases. The CDR3 consists of 15 residues. CDR1 is MGHRA and CDR2 is YSYEKL in the germline V gene. The V gene lost 1 base and the J gene lost 4 bases, with 13 bases spanning the gap. The CDR3 region is CASSQVTGRFYGYTF. CDR3 coding DNA: TGCGCCAGCAGCCAAGTAACAGGGAGATTCTATGGCTACACCTTC.

CDR3 bases: TGTGCCAGCAGCCAAGGGGAAAGTGACTATGGCTACACCTTC. Amino acid sequence: CASSQGESDYGYTF. V usage is TRBV11-2 and J usage is TRBJ1-2; tentative D call: TRBD1 (5 bases). Germline CDR1 reads SGHAT; CDR2 reads FQNNGV. V was clipped by 5 bases and J by 3 bases, with 13 bases between them. This CDR3 is 14 amino acids long.

By frequency in the sample, this clone is large (0.1 to 1%). The germline gene is not matched at one end of the junction; a read error may be the cause. This chain's CDR3 is CASSQPGQQCGF. Here the CDR3 DNA reads TGTGCCAGCAGTCAACCGGGACAGCAATGTGGTTTT. V gene TRBV28 combines with J gene TRBJ1-4, with 7 positions matching TRBD1. The CDR3 has 12 residues. Germline V gives CDR1 MDHEN, CDR2 SYDVKM. Full variable domain (rest looked up from reference TRBV28 and TRBJ1-4): DVKVTQSSRYLVKRTGEKVFLECVQDMDHENMFWYRQDPGLGLRLIYFSYDVKMKEKGDIPEGYSVSREKKERFSLILESASTNQTSMYLCASSQPGQQCGFGSGTQLSVL.

The rearrangement links TRBV7-2 to TRBJ2-5; 8 bases map to TRBD1. The V and J ends lost 5 bases and 4 bases, in that order; junction bases with no gene match: 3. This CDR3 is built from 13 residues. Germline V gene sequence: CDR1 SGHTA, CDR2 FQGNSA. The DNA of the CDR3 is TGTGCCAGCAGCCGGCAGGGGGCAGAGACCCAGTACTTC. Translated, it gives CASSRQGAETQYF.

This rearrangement joins TRBV27 to TRBJ2-1; possible D gene TRBD1, 6 bases. V was cut by 7 bases and J by 8 bases, with 24 bases left in between. CDR1 is MNHEY, CDR2 SMNVEV, per germline (reference sequence). CDR3 length: 16 residues. The CDR3 nucleotides are TGTGCCAGCATCTCAGTTTCTCAGTGGGGGCATGATGAGCAGTTCTTC. Translated: CASISVSQWGHDEQFF.

The V and J genes are TRBV28 and TRBJ2-5; tentative D call: TRBD2 (6 bases). Germline assignment: CDR1 MDHEN and CDR2 SYDVKM. The V end lost 5 bases, the J end lost 2 bases, and 18 bases lay between the germline ends. The CDR3 extends over 16 amino acids. The CDR3 nucleotides read TGTGCCAGCAGTCCGATCGGGGGTGAAGGTCAAGAGACCCAGTACTTC. Encoded protein: CASSPIGGEGQETQYF.